This entry lists 25 T cell receptor beta chains sequenced from one sample in a study of regulatory T cells in long-lasting Graves disease. Regarding time point: newly diagnosed GD, antithyroid drugs for less than 3 months. RNA from PBMCs was the source of the TCR library. Both iRepertoire HTBI primers and Arm-PCR of CDR3 regions were used to build the TCR beta libraries. MiXCR, run by TCRdb on the multiplex PCR reads, gives a single entry per CDR3 protein. The sample carries 350,000 to 550,000 distinct CDR3 sequences, around 14% recorded once. This same sample was also part of a study on T cells in Graves' hyperthyroidism and ophthalmopathy.

Material: peripheral blood mononuclear cells (PBMCs), obtained at new diagnosis, from a patient treated with antithyroid drugs. These receptors all come from a woman in her twenties or thirties with Graves disease.

The chain employs TRBV4-1 and TRBJ2-3; D is undetermined. Germline CDR1 MGHRA, CDR2 YSYEKL. Trimming pared 0 bases from V and 2 bases from J, leaving 15 bases between. The CDR3 runs 17 residues. The CDR3 protein is CASSQDLLTYHTDTQYF. The CDR3 DNA reads TGCGCCAGCAGCCAAGATCTCTTGACCTACCACACAGATACGCAGTATTTT.

In this sample, this clonotype turned up a few times. The chain couples TRBV5-1 to TRBJ2-2; 9 bases line up with TRBD1. This CDR3 has 16 residues. Trimming took 4 bases from V and 6 from J; bases not matched to a gene: 10. The V gene's germline CDR1 is SGHRS and CDR2 YFSETQ. CDR3 DNA sequence: TGCGCCAGCAGCGGACGGGACAGGGAATTAGCCGGGGAGCTGTTTTTT. Translation gives CASSGRDRELAGELFF. Based on the CDR3 plus reference TRBV5-1 and TRBJ2-2, the full variable domain is KAGVTQTPRYLIKTRGQQVTLSCSPISGHRSVSWYQQTPGQGLQFLFEYFSETQRNKGNFPGRFSGRQFSNSRSEMNVSTLELGDSALYLCASSGRDRELAGELFFGEGSRLTVL.

In this sample, this clonotype turned up many times. The rearrangement joins TRBV3-1 to TRBJ2-7, with a tentative D call TRBD1 (6 bases). Trimming left V 8 bases short and J 0 bases short, with 8 bases between. The CDR3 contains 12 residues. Germline V lookup: CDR1 LGHDT, CDR2 YNNKEL (reference sequence). In DNA form, the CDR3 reads TGTGCCAGCGGGGGCTACTCCTACGAGCAGTACTTC. This gives the protein CASGGYSYEQYF.

J is TRBJ2-1 and V is TRBV12-3 or TRBV12-4; TRBD2 matches 11 bases. CDR3 length: 16 amino acids. Unmatched junction bases numbered 8, after V lost 5 bases and J lost 5 bases. The CDR3 DNA follows: TGTGCCAGCAGTGTCCCTAGCGGGAGGACTGACAATGAGCAGTTCTTC. Translated: CASSVPSGRTDNEQFF.

This clonotype was counted ten times or more. The V call is TRBV6-5, the J call TRBJ2-7; TRBD2 might be the D (6 bases). V shed 3 bases and J shed 4 bases, with 13 bases lying between them. Germline loops: CDR1 MNHEY, CDR2 SVGAGI. This CDR3 is 14 amino acids long. The CDR3 spells CASSYEAGGYEQYF. The CDR3 bases are TGTGCCAGCAGTTATGAAGCCGGGGGTTACGAGCAGTACTTC.

The chain couples TRBV16 to TRBJ1-5; D perhaps matches TRBD1 (5 bases). V dropped 0 bases and J dropped 5 bases, with 17 bases sitting between them. CDR3 length equals 17 residues. Germline loops: CDR1 KGHSY, CDR2 FQNENV. The CDR3 here is CASSQSSGAARDQPQHF. In nucleotides, the CDR3 is TGTGCCAGCAGCCAATCGTCCGGGGCAGCGCGGGATCAGCCCCAGCATTTT.

This clonotype was counted ten times or more. The chain employs TRBV12-3 or TRBV12-4 and TRBJ1-1; D remains ambiguous. This CDR3 region has 14 residues. Trimming shortened V by 6 bases and J by 8 bases, and 19 bases separated the two germline ends. In nucleotides, the CDR3 is TGTGCCAGCAGAGGTAGCCCTCAATCGCTAGAAGCTTTCTTT. Translated: CASRGSPQSLEAFF.

This clonotype was seen ten or more times. The gene calls are TRBV6-2 or TRBV6-3 and TRBJ2-4; 9 bases align to TRBD2. This CDR3 is built from 19 residues. V shed 0 bases and J 1 base; nucleotides not matched to a gene: 10. Germline-derived CDR1 and CDR2 are MNHEY and SVGEGT. CDR3 loop: CASSYSRATSGSAKNIQYF. CDR3 nucleotide sequence: TGTGCCAGCAGTTACTCCCGGGCGACTAGCGGCTCCGCCAAAAACATTCAGTACTTC.

This clonotype was counted between two and nine times. The chain recombines TRBV7-8 with TRBJ2-5; tentative D call: TRBD2 (6 bases). The CDR3 runs to 23 residues. Germline V lookup: CDR1 SGHVS, CDR2 FQNEAQ. Trimming left V 2 bases short and J 2 bases short, with 36 bases between. The CDR3 coding sequence is TGTGCCAGCAGCTTAAGTTGGTACCCATTCAGCGGGTTTCAGGCTGTGGATCAAGAGACCCAGTACTTC. Amino acid sequence: CASSLSWYPFSGFQAVDQETQYF.

On this clonotype itself: One end of the junction does not line up with germline, which may come from a read error. The chain couples TRBV11-2 to TRBJ2-7, with 15 bases fitting TRBD2. Germline V CDR1 and CDR2: SGHAT, FQNNGV. This CDR3 spans 17 amino acids. The chain's CDR3 is CASSQGLAGGPDYEQYF. Here the CDR3 DNA reads TGCGCCAGCAGCCAAGGACTAGCGGGAGGGCCAGACTACGAGCAGTACTTC.

The sample holds many counts of this clonotype. The chain is built from TRBV27 and TRBJ2-1, with D unclear. Per germline, CDR1 MNHEY and CDR2 SMNVEV (reference sequence). V was pared by 4 bases and J by 0 bases, with 7 bases between. The CDR3 is 14 residues long. In nucleotides, the CDR3 is TGTGCCAGCAGTTGGTCTAGCTCCTACAATGAGCAGTTCTTC. Amino acids: CASSWSSSYNEQFF.

The chain combines TRBV10-3 with TRBJ2-3; D is unresolved. Germline CDR1 is ENHRY and CDR2 is SYGVKD. V was cut by 3 bases and J by 6 bases, with 10 bases left in between. The CDR3 totals 13 residues. CDR3 amino acids: CAISDSETDTQYF. CDR3 nucleotides: TGTGCCATCAGTGATTCGGAAACGGATACGCAGTATTTT.

The table lists this clonotype with many counts. The J gene is TRBJ1-5, the V gene TRBV30; 10 bases map to TRBD1. In germline, CDR1 is GTSNPN, CDR2 SVGIG (reference sequence). The ends lost 2 bases at V and 5 bases at J; junction bases unmatched: 3. The CDR3 runs to 14 residues. CDR3 DNA sequence: TGTGCCTGGAGTACCGGGACAGGGGATCAGCCCCAGCATTTT. The encoded protein is CAWSTGTGDQPQHF. Supplemented by reference TRBV30 and TRBJ1-5, the full variable domain reads SQTIHQWPATLVQPVGSPLSLECTVEGTSNPNLYWYRQAAGRGLQLLFYSVGIGQISSEVPQNLSASRPQDRQFILSSKKLLLSDSGFYLCAWSTGTGDQPQHFGDGTRLSIL.

The chain has TRBV7-9 and TRBJ2-1, with 7 bases that match TRBD2. The CDR3 covers 17 residues. Per germline, CDR1 SEHNR and CDR2 FQNEAQ (reference sequence). Losses at the gene ends were 2 bases for V and 0 bases for J; bases not matched to a gene: 7. CDR3 in DNA: TGTGCCAGCAGCTTAAAGACTAGCATCAGCTCCTACAATGAGCAGTTCTTC. It is translated as CASSLKTSISSYNEQFF.

There are a few counts of this clonotype. CDR3 region: CASSLADGGDGYTF. In nucleotides, the CDR3 is TGCGCCAGCAGCTTGGCTGATGGGGGGGATGGCTACACCTTC. The chain employs TRBV5-1 and TRBJ1-2, with D possibly being TRBD1 (5 bases). The germline CDR1 and CDR2 sequences are SGHRS and YFSETQ. With 0 bases removed from V and 6 bases from J, the gap between germline ends came to 12 bases. The CDR3 consists of 14 residues.

This clonotype was picked up many times. The CDR3: CASSLAGWDSYNEQFF. The CDR3 region has the DNA TGCGCCAGCAGCTTGGCCGGGTGGGACTCCTACAATGAGCAGTTCTTC. V gene TRBV5-1 combines with J gene TRBJ2-1; D gene ambiguous. The CDR3 is 16 amino acids. The germline V gene has CDR1 SGHRS and CDR2 YFSETQ. V was shortened by 0 bases and J by 0 bases, with 10 bases between the two germline ends.

Ten or more counts support this clonotype. This sequence joins TRBV18 and TRBJ2-7, with a weak D call TRBD2 (5 bases). Germline CDR1 is KGHSH and CDR2 is LQKENI. CDR3 length: 12 amino acids. V was clipped by 3 bases and J by 6 bases, with 9 bases between them. In nucleotides, the CDR3 is TGTGCCAGCTCACCGCAGCGGTCCGAGCAGTACTTC. Protein: CASSPQRSEQYF.

DNA of the CDR3: TGTGCCAGCACCGAACTAGCGGGAGTTTTTGATACGCAGTATTTT. The encoded protein is CASTELAGVFDTQYF. This chain uses TRBV9 with TRBJ2-3; 11 positions agree with TRBD2. This CDR3 has 15 residues. Unmatched junction bases numbered 9, after V lost 6 bases and J lost 6 bases. CDR1 is SGDLS and CDR2 is YYNGEE in the germline V gene.

This clonotype was seen a few times. The J gene is TRBJ2-7, the V gene TRBV7-9, with 7 positions matching TRBD1. The CDR3 spans 15 residues. The junction had 6 bases not matched to a gene; V was cut back by 1 base and J by 3 bases. Germline V gene data show CDR1 as SEHNR and CDR2 as FQNEAQ (reference sequence). DNA of the CDR3: TGTGCCAGCAGCTTAGAGGGGGCGCCCTACTACGAGCAGTACTTC. This sequence encodes CASSLEGAPYYEQYF.

This chain links TRBV4-1 with TRBJ1-1; TRBD1 is a possible D gene (6 bases). V gave up 3 bases and J gave up 5 bases, with 13 bases separating them. CDR3 length equals 14 residues. CDR1 MGHRA and CDR2 YSYEKL come from the germline V gene. In nucleotides, the CDR3 is TGCGCCAGCAGCCACCCACAGGGTCCTACTGAAGCTTTCTTT. It translates to CASSHPQGPTEAFF.

The V and J genes are TRBV2 and TRBJ2-7; 10 positions match TRBD1. This CDR3 is 13 amino acids long. Germline trimming cut 9 bases from V and 6 bases from J; bases unmatched to any gene: 8. Germline-derived CDR1 and CDR2 are SNHLY and FYNNEI. The CDR3 sequence is CASTGTGAGEQYF. CDR3 sequence (DNA): TGTGCCAGTACCGGGACAGGGGCAGGCGAGCAGTACTTC.

This clonotype was counted between two and nine times. This rearrangement joins TRBV18 to TRBJ2-1; TRBD1 matches at 9 bases. The V gene end was trimmed by 0 bases and the J gene end by 4 bases; junction bases not matched to a gene: 10. The germline gives CDR1 KGHSH, CDR2 LQKENI. The length of the CDR3 is 18 residues. The CDR3 DNA reads TGTGCCAGCTCACCACCGGGACAGGGTAGTCGGTCATACAATGAGCAGTTCTTC. Protein product: CASSPPGQGSRSYNEQFF.

In its sample, this clonotype was seen a few times. V gene TRBV3-1 combines with J gene TRBJ1-3; possibly TRBD1 for D (5 bases). There are 16 residues in the CDR3. From germline, CDR1 is LGHDT and CDR2 YNNKEL (reference sequence). The V and J ends lost 0 bases and 4 bases respectively, with 13 bases between them. The CDR3, as DNA: TGTGCCAGCAGCCAAGATTTCGGGGCGCGGGGAAACACCATATATTTT. This sequence encodes CASSQDFGARGNTIYF.

This clonotype has at least ten counts. The J gene is TRBJ2-2, the V gene TRBV27; a possible D gene is TRBD1 (5 bases). Deletions cut 3 bases from V and 0 bases from J, with 11 bases between. The CDR3 spans 16 residues. Looked up from germline, CDR1 is MNHEY and CDR2 is SMNVEV (reference sequence). The DNA for the CDR3 is TGTGCCAGCAGTTTGCAGGGTTATACGAACACCGGGGAGCTGTTTTTT. Protein: CASSLQGYTNTGELFF.

This clonotype was counted between two and nine times. The rearrangement uses TRBV6-2 or TRBV6-3 and TRBJ2-4; 14 nucleotides align to TRBD2. The V gene end was trimmed by 2 bases and the J gene end by 3 bases; junction bases not matched to a gene: 6. The V gene's germline CDR1 is MNHEY and CDR2 SVGEGT. CDR3 length: 18 amino acids. Written as DNA, the CDR3 is TGTGCCAGCAGTTACCCCCCCGGGACTAGCGGGAGCAAAAACATTCAGTACTTC. The encoded protein is CASSYPPGTSGSKNIQYF.